These 18 T cell receptor beta chains share one sample of origin, sequenced in a study of cytomegalovirus exposure and HLA in healthy donors. The PCR made use of 60 Vbeta and 13 Jbeta primers. TCRdb keeps only in-frame clones here, not all; method: immunoSEQ multiplex PCR. The sample lists around 35,000 clones, just under 75% seen once, with over 5.5% in the top ten. The sequenced sample was PBMCs. Every receptor here comes from a man under 40 in good health and CMV-seronegative.

The genes are TRBV30 and TRBJ2-2, with 13 bases identical to TRBD2. CDR1 is GTSNPN, CDR2 SVGIG, per germline (reference sequence). The CDR3 is 20 residues long. The V segment lost 3 bases and the J segment 4 bases; nucleotides outside the gene matches: 17. The CDR3: CAWRKGVGTSGVRGTGELFF. The CDR3 coding sequence is TGTGCCTGGAGAAAAGGAGTAGGGACTAGCGGGGTCCGGGGCACCGGGGAGCTGTTTTTT.

The chain links TRBV11-2 to TRBJ2-7; 7 bases fit TRBD1. Trimming at V came to 5 bases and at J to 3 bases, leaving 4 bases not matched to a gene. Germline V gene sequence: CDR1 SGHAT, CDR2 FQNNGV. The CDR3 spans 13 residues. This CDR3 reads CASSHRGIYEQYF. CDR3 DNA: TGTGCCAGCAGCCACAGGGGTATCTACGAGCAGTACTTC. Full variable domain (rest looked up from reference TRBV11-2 and TRBJ2-7): EAGVAQSPRYKIIEKRQSVAFWCNPISGHATLYWYQQILGQGPKLLIQFQNNGVVDDSQLPKDRFSAERLKGVDSTLKIQPAKLEDSAVYLCASSHRGIYEQYFGPGTRLTVT.

This rearrangement joins TRBV6-6 to TRBJ1-3, with D possibly matching TRBD1 (5 bases). This CDR3 contains 13 residues. V dropped 10 bases and J dropped 5 bases, with 15 bases sitting between them. Germline V gives CDR1 MNHNY, CDR2 SVGAGI (reference sequence). DNA of the CDR3: TGTGCCACCGAGGGGAGGGATCGAAACACCATATATTTT. Translated, it gives CATEGRDRNTIYF.

The chain is built from TRBV30 and TRBJ1-4; tentative D call: TRBD1 (5 bases). Germline CDR1 is GTSNPN and CDR2 is SVGIG (reference sequence). Trimming removed 3 bases from V and 5 bases from J, with 13 bases in between. This CDR3 spans 14 amino acids. The CDR3 sequence: CAWRAAGRNEKLFF. The CDR3 DNA reads TGTGCCTGGAGGGCCGCGGGACGGAATGAAAAACTGTTTTTT.

The rearrangement links TRBV27 to TRBJ1-2; 7 positions agree with TRBD1. Germline trimming cut 5 bases from V and 8 bases from J; bases unmatched to any gene: 8. The CDR3 sequence is 13 residues long. CDR1 is MNHEY, CDR2 SMNVEV, per germline (reference sequence). Written as DNA, the CDR3 is TGTGCCAGCAGTCTGTGGGGACAGAGGGGCTACACCTTC. This sequence encodes CASSLWGQRGYTF.

As regards this clone: An end of the junction does not agree with germline; a read error may underlie this. The V gene is TRBV6-6, the J gene TRBJ1-2; 7 positions match TRBD1. Germline assignment: CDR1 MNHNY and CDR2 SVGAGI (reference sequence). This CDR3 region has 15 residues. CDR3 amino acids: CASSNPRGRNYGYPF. The CDR3 DNA sequence: TGTGCCAGCAGTAACCCGAGGGGGCGAAACTATGGCTACCCCTTC.

This clone was found once. V gene TRBV5-1 combines with J gene TRBJ2-2, with D possibly matching TRBD2 (7 bases). The CDR3 is 16 amino acids. CDR1 is SGHRS, CDR2 YFSETQ, per germline. With 4 bases removed from V and 4 bases from J, the gap between germline ends came to 17 bases. CDR3 in amino acids: CASSPRGGAGTGELFF. CDR3 sequence (DNA): TGCGCCAGCAGCCCCAGAGGGGGGGCGGGCACCGGGGAGCTGTTTTTT.

Here the CDR3 reads CASSLSGRDTQYF. The DNA of the CDR3 is TGTGCCAGCAGCCTAAGCGGGAGGGATACGCAGTATTTT. The chain joins TRBV28 to TRBJ2-3; TRBD2 matches 9 bases. The CDR3 extends over 13 amino acids. The J segment lost 6 bases and the V segment lost 6 bases, leaving 4 bases of the junction unmatched. Germline V gene data show CDR1 as MDHEN and CDR2 as SYDVKM. Full variable domain (rest looked up from reference TRBV28 and TRBJ2-3): DVKVTQSSRYLVKRTGEKVFLECVQDMDHENMFWYRQDPGLGLRLIYFSYDVKMKEKGDIPEGYSVSREKKERFSLILESASTNQTSMYLCASSLSGRDTQYFGPGTRLTVL.

The rearrangement links TRBV5-1 to TRBJ2-7; 10 bases map to TRBD1. This CDR3 region has 16 residues. Germline V gene data show CDR1 as SGHRS and CDR2 as YFSETQ. Unmatched junction bases numbered 13, after V lost 3 bases and J lost 7 bases. CDR3 loop: CASSSTGTGALGEQYF. CDR3 in DNA: TGCGCCAGCAGCTCCACCGGGACAGGGGCCTTGGGGGAGCAGTACTTC.

The chain links TRBV28 to TRBJ1-4, with D possibly TRBD1 on 5 matching bases. Germline V gene data show CDR1 as MDHEN and CDR2 as SYDVKM. Trimming cost V 6 bases and J 0 bases, with 11 bases left between them. CDR3 length: 15 residues. The CDR3: CASRLVTATNEKLFF. CDR3 nucleotide sequence: TGTGCCAGCAGGCTTGTGACAGCAACTAATGAAAAACTGTTTTTT.

This rearrangement joins TRBV7-3 to TRBJ2-2; TRBD1 matches at 10 bases. With V trimmed by 4 bases and J by 6 bases, 5 bases remained unmatched. Germline V gene lookup returns CDR1 SGHTA and CDR2 FQGTGA. The CDR3 length is 15 residues. CDR3 residues: CASSSVGTGAGELFF. CDR3 in DNA: TGTGCCAGCAGCTCCGTGGGGACAGGGGCCGGGGAGCTGTTTTTT.

The chain carries TRBV9 and TRBJ2-1; a possible D gene is TRBD2 (7 bases). The germline gives CDR1 SGDLS, CDR2 YYNGEE. Trimming took off 4 bases at V and 6 bases at J, with 17 bases between the two ends. CDR3 length equals 15 residues. The CDR3 DNA reads TGTGCCAGCAGCCCTCTGGGGGGGGGCCTCAATGAGCAGTTCTTC. It is translated as CASSPLGGGLNEQFF.

V and J are TRBV7-6 and TRBJ1-5; TRBD1 is a possible D gene (5 bases). Between the trimmed V and J ends, which lost 2 bases and 7 bases, there was a span of 6 bases. CDR1 and CDR2 from the germline V gene are SGHVS and FNYEAQ. The CDR3 consists of 12 residues. CDR3 loop: CASSLQGQPQHF. The DNA for the CDR3 is TGTGCCAGCAGCTTACAGGGCCAGCCCCAGCATTTT.

This clone occurred a few times. V usage is TRBV10-1 and J usage is TRBJ2-5; the match to TRBD2 covers 9 bases. V was pared by 5 bases and J by 5 bases, with 6 bases of the junction left unmatched. The CDR3 has 14 amino acids. Germline CDR1 is WNHNN and CDR2 is SYGVQD (reference sequence). CDR3: CASSNSGRRETQYF. CDR3 sequence (DNA): TGCGCCAGCAGTAATAGCGGGAGACGGGAGACCCAGTACTTC.

This clone has more than one count but fewer than ten. The chain links TRBV5-1 to TRBJ1-6, with 7 bases that match TRBD1. Looked up from germline, CDR1 is SGHRS and CDR2 is YFSETQ. V was clipped by 4 bases and J by 10 bases; unmatched bases: 8. This CDR3 has 14 amino acids. The CDR3 DNA is TGCGCCAGCAGCGGGGGACAGTCGAACTCACCCCTCCACTTT. Amino acids: CASSGGQSNSPLHF.

The chain combines TRBV30 with TRBJ2-5; no definite D call. Trimming took off 0 bases at V and 3 bases at J, with 11 bases between the two ends. The CDR3 has 14 amino acids. Germline V gene data show CDR1 as GTSNPN and CDR2 as SVGIG (reference sequence). CDR3 in amino acids: CAWSVRNLKETQYF. CDR3 bases: TGTGCCTGGAGTGTACGCAACTTAAAAGAGACCCAGTACTTC.

This rearrangement joins TRBV6-6 to TRBJ2-3; TRBD2 might be the D (5 bases). The CDR3 totals 14 residues. Germline V gene sequence: CDR1 MNHNY, CDR2 SVGAGI (reference sequence). Trimming cost V 7 bases and J 5 bases, with 16 bases left between them. The CDR3 loop reads CASTAAGRVDTQYF. CDR3 coding DNA: TGTGCCAGCACTGCCGCCGGGCGGGTAGATACGCAGTATTTT.

The chain has TRBV5-4 and TRBJ2-4, with 9 positions matching TRBD1. V lost 4 bases to trimming and J lost 1 base; unmatched junction nucleotides: 6. Germline values: CDR1 SGHNT, CDR2 YYREEE (reference sequence). The CDR3 contains 16 residues. The chain's CDR3 is CASSPDRGGAKNIQYF. CDR3 in DNA: TGTGCCAGCAGCCCCGACAGGGGGGGGGCCAAAAACATTCAGTACTTC.